Reported below is one TCR beta chain. Its antigen is not known. These data are taken from a study of spatial heterogeneity in lung cancer. Overall study results and limits: In blood, ubiquitous expanded tumor TCRs appeared more at resection than follow-up.

Time point of the sample: sample taken at primary tumor resection. TCRdb independently ran MiXCR on the 5' RACE reads; one entry per CDR3 protein. Here the sample spans roughly 40,000 distinct CDR3 sequences, under 7.5% being singletons. The CDR3 runs 19 residues. CDR1 and CDR2 (germline): SGHAT, FQNNGV. The V and J ends lost 5 bases and 1 base respectively, with 24 bases between them. V is TRBV11-2 and J is TRBJ2-1; D is possibly TRBD2 (8 bases). The sample here was PBMCs, taken at surgery. The receptor's source is a female donor with early-stage non-small cell lung cancer. The CDR3 DNA is TGTGCCAGCAGCCAGGGATACAGGGGAGCGGGGGCATCCTACAATGAGCAGTTCTTC. This sequence encodes CASSQGYRGAGASYNEQFF.